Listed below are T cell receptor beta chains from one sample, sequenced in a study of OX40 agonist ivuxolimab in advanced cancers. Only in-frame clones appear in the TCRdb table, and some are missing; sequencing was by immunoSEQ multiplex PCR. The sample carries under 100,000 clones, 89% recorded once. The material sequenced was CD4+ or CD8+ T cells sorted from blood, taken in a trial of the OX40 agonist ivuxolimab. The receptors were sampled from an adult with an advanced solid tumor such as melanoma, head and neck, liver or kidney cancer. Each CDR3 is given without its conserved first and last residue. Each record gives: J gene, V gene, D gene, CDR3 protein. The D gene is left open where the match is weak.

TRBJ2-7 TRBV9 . ASSVSGEPEQY
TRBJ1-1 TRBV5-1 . ASSLEGEEAF
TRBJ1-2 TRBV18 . ASSPLPDLNYGYT
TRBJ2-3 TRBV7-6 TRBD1 ASSLARGGVTDTQY
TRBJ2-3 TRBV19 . ASSHPPRTDTQY
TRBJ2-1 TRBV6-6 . ASSSRDEQF
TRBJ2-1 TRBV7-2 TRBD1 ASSSRGLVRNEQF
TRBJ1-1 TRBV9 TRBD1 ASSVPTGGVTTEAF
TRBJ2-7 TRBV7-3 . ASSLSLSYRYEQY
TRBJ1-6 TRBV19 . ASSIRKSTPLH
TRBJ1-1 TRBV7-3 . ASSPSRENTEAF
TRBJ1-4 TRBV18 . ASSPRSRAATNEKLF
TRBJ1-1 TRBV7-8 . ASSAPESEAF
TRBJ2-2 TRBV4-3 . ASSQEGGYTGELF
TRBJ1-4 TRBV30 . AFDSEKLF
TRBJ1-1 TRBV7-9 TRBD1 ASSFWTGQNTEAF
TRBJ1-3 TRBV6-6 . ASSRGAPGNTIY
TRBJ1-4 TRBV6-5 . ASSPSIGSWLF
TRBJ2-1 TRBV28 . ASSLSGQLSSYNEQF
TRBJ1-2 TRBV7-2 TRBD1 ASSFTGARGYT
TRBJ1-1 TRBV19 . ASRLAGYMNTEAF
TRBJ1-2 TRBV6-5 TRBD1 ASSYHTGQGYRGYT
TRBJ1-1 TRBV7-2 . ASSLRREAF
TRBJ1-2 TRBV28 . ASSRTTRAQGYGYT
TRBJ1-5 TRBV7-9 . ASSSDTAYQPQH
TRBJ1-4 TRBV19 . ASSIGGDNGQLF
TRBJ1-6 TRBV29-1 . SVAQGERDSPLH
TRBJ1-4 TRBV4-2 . ASSQEGQQNEKLF
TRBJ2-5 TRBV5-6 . ASSLPGKFEETQY
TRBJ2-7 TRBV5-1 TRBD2 ASSRTSGSYEQY
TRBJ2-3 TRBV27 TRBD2 ASSLSGLAAPGTQY
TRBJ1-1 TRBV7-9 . ASIQNGGLTEAF
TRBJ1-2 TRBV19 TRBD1 ASSFSWTGLNGYT
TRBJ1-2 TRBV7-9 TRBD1 ASSSGTGEANYGYT
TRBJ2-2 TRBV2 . ASIGGAPGELF
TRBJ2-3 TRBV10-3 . AISDAARSQDTQY
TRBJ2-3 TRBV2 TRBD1 ASKGVRQGTDTQY